The rows below give T cell receptor beta chains drawn from one sample of a study of blood T cell repertoires in COVID-19. Produced via immunoSEQ multiplex PCR; TCRdb's table is partial and in-frame only. This sample has some 180,000 clones; about 80% occur once, and the top ten carry over 13%. Material for sequencing was PBMCs or T cells enriched from blood (not recorded which). Receptor source: a man between 60 and 75 years old who had been exposed to COVID-19. CDR3s include the opening cysteine and the closing phenylalanine or tryptophan.

V	length	J	CDR3
TRBV19	14	TRBJ2-2	CATGTSGNTGELFF
TRBV2	17	TRBJ2-1	CASSEVPLVGEGDEQFF
TRBV2	14	TRBJ1-2	CASKREQGPYGYTF
TRBV6-5	15	TRBJ2-3	CASSYNGGSTDTQYF
TRBV30	15	TRBJ2-7	CAWSETGTLSYEQYF
TRBV7-2	15	TRBJ2-7	CASTIPGQGTYEQYF
TRBV13	13	TRBJ1-2	CASSNGAGDGYTF
TRBV9	13	TRBJ2-7	CASSTDTNYEQYF
TRBV5-1	15	TRBJ1-5	CASSLDGTANQPQHF
TRBV9	17	TRBJ1-2	CASSAPGGGQANYGYTF
TRBV7-6	15	TRBJ2-2	CASSWGLAGAGELFF
TRBV5-1	15	TRBJ2-1	CASSFRTSGGNEQFF
TRBV29-1	13	TRBJ1-1	CSVETGRSTEAFF
TRBV2	17	TRBJ1-4	CASRGWGGNNPNEKLFF